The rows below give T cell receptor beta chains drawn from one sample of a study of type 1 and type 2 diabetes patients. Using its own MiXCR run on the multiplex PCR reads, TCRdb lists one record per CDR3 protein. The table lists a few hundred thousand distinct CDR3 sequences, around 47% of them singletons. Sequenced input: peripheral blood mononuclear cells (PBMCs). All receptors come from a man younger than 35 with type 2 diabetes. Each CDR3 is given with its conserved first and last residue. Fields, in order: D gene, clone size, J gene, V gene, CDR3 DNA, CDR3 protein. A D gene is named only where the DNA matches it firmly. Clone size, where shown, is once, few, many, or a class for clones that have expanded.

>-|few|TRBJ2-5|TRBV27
TGTGCCAGCAGTTTTCGGACAGAAGAGACCCAGTACTTC
CASSFRTEETQYF
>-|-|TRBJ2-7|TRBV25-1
TGTGCCAGCTCAGGGGACAACTACAATGAGCAGTACTTC
CASSGDNYNEQYF
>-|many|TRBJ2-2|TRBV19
TGTGCCAGTGGGGGGCCGGAGCTGTTTTTT
CASGGPELFF
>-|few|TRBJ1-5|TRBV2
TGTGCCAGCAGGATACAGGGTGCGAGCAATCAGCCCCAGCATTTT
CASRIQGASNQPQHF
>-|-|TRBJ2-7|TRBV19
TGTGCCTCCCGTTCTGAGGGAAGATACGAGCAGTACTTC
CASRSEGRYEQYF
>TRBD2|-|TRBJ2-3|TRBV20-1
TGCAGTGCTAGGGGACTAGCGGGCTTTTTCACAGATACGCAGTATTTT
CSARGLAGFFTDTQYF
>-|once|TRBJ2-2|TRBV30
TGTGCCTGGAGCTTCCTCACTTCGACAGACTACACCGGGGAGCTGTTTTTT
CAWSFLTSTDYTGELFF
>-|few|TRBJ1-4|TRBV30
TGTGCCTGGAGTTTTCAGGGGGAAAAACTGTTTTTT
CAWSFQGEKLFF
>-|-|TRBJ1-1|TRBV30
TGTGCCTGGAGTGGCGGGGGAGACACTGAAGCTTTCTTT
CAWSGGGDTEAFF
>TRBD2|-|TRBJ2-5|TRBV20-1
TGCAGTGCTAGAGAGGTATGGGGTAGCGGGACCAAAGAGACCCAGTACTTC
CSAREVWGSGTKETQYF
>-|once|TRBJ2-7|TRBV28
TGTGCCAGCAGTTTAACCAGAACCTACGAGCAGTACTTC
CASSLTRTYEQYF
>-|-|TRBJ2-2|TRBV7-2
TGTGCCAGCAGTTTAGGGGGAATAACCCGAAGGGAGCTGTTTTTT
CASSLGGITRRELFF
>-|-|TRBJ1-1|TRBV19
TGTGCCAGTAGGTCTTCAGCGCCTATTGAAGCTTTCTTT
CASRSSAPIEAFF
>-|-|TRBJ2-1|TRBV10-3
TGTGCCATAGGAAGAGGGGCGAACAATGAGCAGTTCTTC
CAIGRGANNEQFF
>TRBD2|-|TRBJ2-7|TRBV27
TGTGCCAGCAGTCCCGAACTAGCGGCTGATTTTGAGCAGTACTTC
CASSPELAADFEQYF
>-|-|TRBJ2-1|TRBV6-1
TGTGCCAGCACGTGGAGCTACCAAGACAATGAGCAGTTCTTC
CASTWSYQDNEQFF
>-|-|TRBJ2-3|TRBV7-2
TGTGCCAGCAGCCCCGGAGGGCCTGGATCAGATACGCAGTATTTT
CASSPGGPGSDTQYF
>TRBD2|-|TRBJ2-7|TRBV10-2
TGTGCCAGCAGCGCCGGACTAGCGGGAGATGGCTACGAGCAGTACTTC
CASSAGLAGDGYEQYF
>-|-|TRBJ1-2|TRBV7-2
TGTGCCAGCAGCTCCCGGACGGGGTCCTATGGCTACACCTTC
CASSSRTGSYGYTF
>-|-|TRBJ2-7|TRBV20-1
TGCAGTGCTAGAGATACGAGAGTCGCAGAGATCTACAAGCAGTACTTC
CSARDTRVAEIYKQYF
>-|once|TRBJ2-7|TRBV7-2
TGTGCCAGCAGCTTAGCGTTGCAAAACGAGCAGTACTTC
CASSLALQNEQYF
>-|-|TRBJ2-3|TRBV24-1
TGTGCCACCAGTGATCGCCTCACAGATACGCAGTATTTT
CATSDRLTDTQYF
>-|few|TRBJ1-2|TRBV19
TGTGCCAGTAGTGCCCAACGGGTGACAGGAAACTATGGCTACACCTTC
CASSAQRVTGNYGYTF
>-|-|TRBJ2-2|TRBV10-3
TGTGCCAGCACCCCCATATCAGGGGTCAACACCGGGGAGCTGTTTTTT
CASTPISGVNTGELFF
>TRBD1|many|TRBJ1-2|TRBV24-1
TGTGCCACCAGTGGAAAACAGGGGGAGGGCTATGGCTACACCTTC
CATSGKQGEGYGYTF
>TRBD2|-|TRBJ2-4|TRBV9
TGTGCCAGCAGCGTAGCGGGAGGGCTAGCCAAAAACATTCAGTACTTC
CASSVAGGLAKNIQYF